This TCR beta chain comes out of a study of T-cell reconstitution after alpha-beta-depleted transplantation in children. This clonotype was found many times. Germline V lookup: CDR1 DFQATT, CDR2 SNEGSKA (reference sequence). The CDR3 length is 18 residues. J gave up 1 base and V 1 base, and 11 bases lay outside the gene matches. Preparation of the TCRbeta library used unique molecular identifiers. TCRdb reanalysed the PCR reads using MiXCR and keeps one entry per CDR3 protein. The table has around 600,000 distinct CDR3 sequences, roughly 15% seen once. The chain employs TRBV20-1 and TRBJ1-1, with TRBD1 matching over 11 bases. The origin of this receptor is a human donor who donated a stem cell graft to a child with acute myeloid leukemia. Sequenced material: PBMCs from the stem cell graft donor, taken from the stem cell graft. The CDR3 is CSARVLDRGRVWNTEAFF. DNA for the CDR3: TGCAGTGCTAGAGTCTTGGACAGGGGGCGGGTTTGGAACACTGAAGCTTTCTTT.